This T cell receptor beta chain was captured by sequencing in a study of cytomegalovirus exposure and HLA in healthy donors. The PCR used 60 Vbeta and 13 Jbeta primers. Method: immunoSEQ multiplex PCR; TCRdb's copy keeps in-frame clones and lacks some. This sample's table reports around 200,000 clones. Trimming cost V 7 bases and J 4 bases; bases outside gene matches: 5. This CDR3 is 14 amino acids long. From germline, CDR1 is SGHRS and CDR2 YFSETQ. Broader study findings: Prior analysis indicated that the majority of TCR beta V segments exhibited productivity approximately 87% or approximately 30% of the time. Several top significant clusters appeared, in a later analysis, to be linked to common viral pathogens. Most TCRs appeared rarely, but some public TCRs recurred in many donors. CMV serostatus was the sole immune exposure information available.

As concerns this clone: Its matching antigen is unknown.

The receptor was isolated from a girl aged 2 to 10 in good health and CMV-seropositive. The material sequenced was PBMCs. This chain uses TRBV5-1 with TRBJ2-2, with 9 bases lining up with TRBD1. The CDR3 DNA is TGCGCCAGCGATCCGGGACAGGGCACCGGGGAGCTGTTTTTT. Protein sequence: CASDPGQGTGELFF. Combining the CDR3 with reference TRBV5-1 and TRBJ2-2 gives the whole variable domain KAGVTQTPRYLIKTRGQQVTLSCSPISGHRSVSWYQQTPGQGLQFLFEYFSETQRNKGNFPGRFSGRQFSNSRSEMNVSTLELGDSALYLCASDPGQGTGELFFGEGSRLTVL.